This T cell receptor (beta chain) derives from a study of cytomegalovirus exposure and HLA in healthy donors. Notes on the study in general: The study put some 160 TCR beta chains on its list as cytomegalovirus-associated.

PCR amplification relied on 60 Vbeta primers (plus 13 Jbeta primers). TCRdb's table, derived via immunoSEQ multiplex PCR, lists solely in-frame clones and lacks some. This sample yields approximately 160,000 clones, of which 65% to 70% are seen a single time; roughly 4.1% belongs to the top ten. As for this clone: Its antigen is unidentified.

The CDR3 sequence is 13 residues long. CDR1 is GTSNPN, CDR2 SVGIG, per germline (reference sequence). V shed 0 bases and J shed 6 bases, with 12 bases lying between them. The V and J genes are TRBV30 and TRBJ2-7; the D is unclear. The sequenced sample consisted of PBMCs. This TCR was recovered from a woman between 18 and 29 years old in good health and CMV-seropositive. CDR3 sequence reads: CAWSVIMASEQYF. DNA for the CDR3: TGTGCCTGGAGTGTAATAATGGCATCCGAGCAGTACTTC.